The 20 T cell receptor beta chains reported below all come from one sample, sequenced in a study of T-cell reconstitution after alpha-beta-depleted transplantation in children. Preparation of the TCRbeta library was carried out with unique molecular identifiers. TCRdb passed the PCR reads through MiXCR, listing each CDR3 protein once. The profile shows around 800,000 distinct CDR3 sequences, roughly 16% of them singletons. This sample comprised PBMCs, mostly from graft donor cells, obtained 360 days after TCRalphabeta/CD19-depleted stem cell transplant. The receptors were sampled from a male patient younger than 18 who had a stem cell transplant for acute lymphoblastic leukemia, so the T cells may come from the graft donor.

This clonotype was counted between two and nine times. V gene TRBV5-1 combines with J gene TRBJ2-7; 11 bases are a match to TRBD2. Losses at the gene ends were 4 bases for V and 0 bases for J; bases not matched to a gene: 6. Germline CDR1 reads SGHRS; CDR2 reads YFSETQ. The CDR3 consists of 16 residues. CDR3 nucleotides: TGCGCCAGCAGCGCCGGACTAGCGGGCATCTCCTACGAGCAGTACTTC. Translated, it gives CASSAGLAGISYEQYF. Variable domain in full (rest from reference TRBV5-1 and TRBJ2-7): KAGVTQTPRYLIKTRGQQVTLSCSPISGHRSVSWYQQTPGQGLQFLFEYFSETQRNKGNFPGRFSGRQFSNSRSEMNVSTLELGDSALYLCASSAGLAGISYEQYFGPGTRLTVT.

The chain carries TRBV18 and TRBJ2-7, with a tentative D call TRBD1 (6 bases). V lost 2 bases to trimming and J lost 5 bases, with 10 bases between them. This CDR3 contains 13 residues. Germline V gene lookup returns CDR1 KGHSH and CDR2 LQKENI. The CDR3 region has the DNA TGTGCCAGCTCACCATGGACAGAGGACGAGCAGTACTTC. Its protein product is CASSPWTEDEQYF.

This clonotype was counted many times. The chain couples TRBV7-3 to TRBJ2-1; D unresolved. Trimming removed 1 base from V and 3 bases from J, with 7 bases in between. The length of the CDR3 is 14 residues. CDR1 SGHTA and CDR2 FQGTGA come from the germline V gene. The DNA for the CDR3 is TGTGCCAGCAGCTTAAGCGGTGACTACAATGAGCAGTTCTTC. It encodes CASSLSGDYNEQFF.

Remarks on this clonotype: Being one base from a much bigger clone, this may be a read error. The chain links TRBV7-9 to TRBJ2-7; maybe TRBD1 (7 bases). The closer fit of TRBJ2-1 to the DNA end suggests the J call may be wrong. Germline CDR1 SEHNR, CDR2 FQNEAQ (reference sequence). The CDR3 is 14 amino acids. CDR3 nucleotide sequence: TGTGCCAGCAGCTTGGAGGGGGCCGGCAGGGAGCAGTTCTTC. This encodes CASSLEGAGREQFF.

The chain combines TRBV25-1 with TRBJ2-3; no firm D call. Trimming pared 2 bases from V and 2 bases from J, leaving 8 bases between. CDR3 length equals 14 residues. Germline V gene data show CDR1 as MGHDK and CDR2 as SYGVNS. CDR3 nucleotide sequence: TGTGCCAGCAGTGAAGTTGGGTCCACAGATACGCAGTATTTT. Translated, it gives CASSEVGSTDTQYF.

The J gene is TRBJ2-3, the V gene TRBV7-3; TRBD2 matches 13 bases. The V gene end was trimmed by 5 bases and the J gene end by 5 bases; junction bases not matched to a gene: 10. CDR1 is SGHTA, CDR2 FQGTGA, per germline. This CDR3 spans 17 amino acids. The CDR3 reads CASSPSTRLAGGDTQYF. The CDR3 DNA is TGTGCCAGCAGCCCTTCGACTCGACTAGCGGGGGGAGATACGCAGTATTTT.

The CDR3 DNA sequence: TGTGCCAGCAGCCCTAGCCCAGGCTACAATGAGCAGTTCTTC. This encodes CASSPSPGYNEQFF. V usage is TRBV7-6 and J usage is TRBJ2-1; D may be TRBD2 (5 bases). Trimming left V 5 bases short and J 3 bases short, with 11 bases between. Germline lookup yields CDR1 SGHVS and CDR2 FNYEAQ. This CDR3 is 14 amino acids long.

CDR3 loop: CASSLGPGVNYGYTF. The CDR3 nucleotides are TGTGCCAGCAGCTTAGGGCCGGGAGTTAACTATGGCTACACCTTC. The gene calls are TRBV5-6 and TRBJ1-2; D is ambiguous. The length of the CDR3 is 15 residues. Per germline, CDR1 SGHDT and CDR2 YYEEEE. The ends were cut back, 2 bases at V and 1 base at J, with 12 bases in the middle. Supplemented by reference TRBV5-6 and TRBJ1-2, the full variable domain reads DAGVTQSPTHLIKTRGQQVTLRCSPKSGHDTVSWYQQALGQGPQFIFQYYEEEERQRGNFPDRFSGHQFPNYSSELNVNALLLGDSALYLCASSLGPGVNYGYTFGSGTRLTVV.

This rearrangement joins TRBV29-1 to TRBJ1-1; no firm D call. Germline CDR1 reads SQVTM; CDR2 reads ANQGSEA. The CDR3 consists of 14 residues. V was pared by 4 bases and J by 1 base, with 13 bases between. CDR3 bases: TGCAGCGTTGGCGCAAGGCCACCGAACACTGAAGCTTTCTTT. Its translation is CSVGARPPNTEAFF.

The chain has TRBV19 and TRBJ2-7; possibly TRBD1 for D (6 bases). This CDR3 is 15 amino acids long. Trimming took 5 bases from V and 0 from J, leaving 14 bases between them. Per the germline V gene, CDR1 is LNHDA and CDR2 is SQIVND (reference sequence). The CDR3 region has the DNA TGTGCCAGTAGTGCCATGGGGGCTTACTCCTACGAGCAGTACTTC. It specifies CASSAMGAYSYEQYF.

This clonotype was seen a few times. The chain combines TRBV7-9 with TRBJ2-1, with TRBD1 matching 9 bases. Germline V gene sequence: CDR1 SEHNR, CDR2 FQNEAQ (reference sequence). The CDR3 extends over 16 amino acids. The V and J ends lost 4 bases and 7 bases, in that order; junction bases with no gene match: 11. DNA for the CDR3: TGTGCCAGCAGCTGGACAGGGGTGGGGCCCCTGAATGAGCAGTTCTTC. The encoded protein is CASSWTGVGPLNEQFF.

This clonotype was detected ten times or more. The CDR3: CASSQARADDEQYF. In DNA, the CDR3 is TGTGCCAGCAGCCAGGCCCGGGCCGACGACGAGCAGTACTTC. The chain links TRBV4-2 to TRBJ2-7; D remains ambiguous. Germline CDR1 and CDR2: LGHNA and YNFKEQ. Between the trimmed V and J ends, which lost 3 bases and 5 bases, there was a span of 14 bases. The CDR3 is 14 residues long.

This clonotype has just a few counts. This chain uses TRBV7-9 with TRBJ2-5; D is ambiguous. CDR1 is SEHNR, CDR2 FQNEAQ, per germline (reference sequence). There are 12 residues in the CDR3. Trimming took off 7 bases at V and 5 bases at J, with 11 bases between the two ends. CDR3 protein: CASTFLRETQYF. In nucleotides, the CDR3 is TGTGCCAGCACCTTCCTGCGGGAGACCCAGTACTTC.

This clonotype was counted a few times. The rearrangement joins TRBV24-1 to TRBJ2-1; a possible D gene is TRBD2 (6 bases). CDR1 is KGHDR and CDR2 is SFDVKD in the germline V gene. CDR3 length: 16 residues. Trimming took off 1 base at V and 8 bases at J, with 17 bases between the two ends. CDR3 nucleotide sequence: TGTGCCACCAGTGATTTAGGGCGGGGAGGTATCCATGAGCAGTTCTTC. Translating gives CATSDLGRGGIHEQFF.

This clonotype has more than one count but fewer than ten. This chain uses TRBV12-3 or TRBV12-4 with TRBJ1-2; 7 bases are a match to TRBD1. The CDR3 loop spans 14 amino acids. J was trimmed by 5 bases and V by 6 bases; bases with no gene match: 9. DNA of the CDR3: TGTGCCAGCAGGGGGGACAGAGATTTTTATGGCTACACCTTC. It is translated as CASRGDRDFYGYTF.

V usage is TRBV5-1 and J usage is TRBJ2-3; perhaps D is TRBD1 or TRBD2 (5 bases each). This CDR3 is built from 17 residues. V gave up 0 bases and J gave up 3 bases, with 17 bases separating them. Germline lookup yields CDR1 SGHRS and CDR2 YFSETQ. CDR3 coding DNA: TGCGCCAGCAGCTTGGAAAGGGACGCCCGGAGGACAGATACGCAGTATTTT. It is translated as CASSLERDARRTDTQYF.

This clonotype was picked up many times. The chain is built from TRBV5-1 and TRBJ2-3, with a possible D match to TRBD1 (7 bases). Trimming stripped 5 bases from V and 2 bases from J, with 12 bases between. The CDR3 is 14 amino acids. Germline CDR1 and CDR2: SGHRS and YFSETQ. DNA of the CDR3: TGCGCCAGCAGTCGGGGGACAGACACAGATACGCAGTATTTT. It encodes CASSRGTDTDTQYF.

This clonotype has a handful of counts. The chain couples TRBV7-9 to TRBJ2-1; D might be TRBD1 or TRBD2, each matching 5 bases. The CDR3 has 16 amino acids. Deletions cut 1 base from V and 1 base from J, with 11 bases between. Germline V gene data show CDR1 as SEHNR and CDR2 as FQNEAQ (reference sequence). This CDR3 reads CASSLERGWSYNEQFF. The CDR3 DNA reads as TGTGCCAGCAGCTTAGAGAGGGGCTGGTCCTACAATGAGCAGTTCTTC.

This clonotype has ten or more counts. This chain uses TRBV5-1 with TRBJ2-3; TRBD2 aligns across 8 bases. The V segment lost 2 bases and the J segment 0 bases; nucleotides outside the gene matches: 2. The CDR3 has 15 amino acids. Per the germline V gene, CDR1 is SGHRS and CDR2 is YFSETQ. The CDR3 spells CASSLLAVSTDTQYF. The CDR3 DNA reads TGCGCCAGCAGCTTACTAGCGGTTAGCACAGATACGCAGTATTTT.

This clonotype came up a few times. This chain connects TRBV6-4 to TRBJ2-2; 9 bases are a match to TRBD1. Germline V gives CDR1 MRHNA, CDR2 SNTAGT. V shed 5 bases and J 5 bases; nucleotides not matched to a gene: 6. CDR3 size: 15 residues. DNA of the CDR3: TGTGCCAGCAGTTCACAGGGGGCGCGGACCGGGGAGCTGTTTTTT. Protein sequence: CASSSQGARTGELFF.